Following are 29 T cell receptor beta chains from one sample sequenced in a study of cytomegalovirus exposure and HLA in healthy donors. Primers for the PCR totalled 60 Vbeta and 13 Jbeta. Sequencing used immunoSEQ multiplex PCR; TCRdb keeps in-frame clones, though not all of them. The sample carries roughly 220,000 clones, around 75% recorded once. The source material was PBMCs. These receptors were taken from a woman younger than 45 in good health and CMV-seronegative.

This clone came up a few times. The chain employs TRBV7-2 and TRBJ1-1; D gene uncertain. Germline V gene lookup returns CDR1 SGHTA and CDR2 FQGNSA. V dropped 5 bases and J dropped 1 base, with 14 bases sitting between them. The CDR3 is 15 amino acids. The CDR3 loop reads CASSQGPGRNTEAFF. DNA for the CDR3: TGTGCCAGCAGCCAAGGTCCAGGCAGGAACACTGAAGCTTTCTTT.

This sequence joins TRBV19 and TRBJ1-6; 7 bases match TRBD1. Trimming took 1 base from V and 7 from J; bases not matched to a gene: 4. Germline-derived CDR1 and CDR2 are LNHDA and SQIVND (reference sequence). The CDR3 is 15 amino acids. CDR3 loop: CASSIGSGGNSPLHF. CDR3 in DNA: TGTGCCAGTAGTATAGGGTCAGGGGGAAATTCACCCCTCCACTTT.

The V call is TRBV18, the J call TRBJ2-4, with D possibly TRBD2 on 5 matching bases. V lost 6 bases to trimming and J lost 6 bases, with 18 bases between them. The length of the CDR3 is 15 residues. Germline V lookup: CDR1 KGHSH, CDR2 LQKENI. The CDR3: CASSRPQDGVNIQYF. As DNA, the CDR3 is TGTGCCAGCTCCCGCCCGCAAGACGGGGTAAACATTCAGTACTTC.

The rearrangement joins TRBV2 to TRBJ2-5; 12 bases map to TRBD2. J gave up 3 bases and V 8 bases, and 1 base lay outside the gene matches. This CDR3 contains 13 residues. Germline CDR1 is SNHLY and CDR2 is FYNNEI. This CDR3 reads CASRTSGKETQYF. CDR3 coding DNA: TGTGCCAGCCGGACTAGCGGGAAAGAGACCCAGTACTTC.

This chain joins TRBV29-1 and TRBJ1-4, with D unclear. Germline loops: CDR1 SQVTM, CDR2 ANQGSEA. Trimming pared 7 bases from V and 7 bases from J, leaving 16 bases between. The CDR3 length is 13 residues. In nucleotides, the CDR3 is TGCAGCGGCTTCGACCGGGGATTTGAAAAACTGTTTTTT. The encoded protein is CSGFDRGFEKLFF.

This sequence joins TRBV15 and TRBJ2-6, with TRBD2 identical over 13 bases. Losses at the gene ends were 5 bases for V and 1 base for J; bases not matched to a gene: 2. The CDR3 loop spans 17 amino acids. The V gene's germline CDR1 is LNHNV and CDR2 YYDKDF (reference sequence). CDR3 residues: CATSSGLAGSGANVLTF. CDR3 nucleotides: TGTGCCACCAGCTCGGGACTAGCGGGGTCTGGGGCCAACGTCCTGACTTTC.

The J gene is TRBJ1-4, the V gene TRBV5-1; 10 bases agree with TRBD1. Trimming took 4 bases from V and 0 from J; bases not matched to a gene: 3. The CDR3 extends over 16 amino acids. Germline V lookup: CDR1 SGHRS, CDR2 YFSETQ. CDR3 bases: TGCGCCAGCAGCCAGACAGGGGGCGCAACTAATGAAAAACTGTTTTTT. Its protein is CASSQTGGATNEKLFF.

V usage is TRBV11-1 and J usage is TRBJ1-1; D call uncertain. The CDR3 runs 15 residues. Germline V CDR1 and CDR2: SGHAT, FQDESV (reference sequence). Trimming pared 0 bases from V and 0 bases from J, leaving 8 bases between. In nucleotides, the CDR3 is TGTGCCAGCAGCTTAGCTCCCGGGTTGAACACTGAAGCTTTCTTT. It codes for CASSLAPGLNTEAFF.

The chain links TRBV25-1 to TRBJ2-3, with TRBD2 identical over 12 bases. The germline V gene encodes CDR1 MGHDK and CDR2 SYGVNS. This CDR3 region has 15 residues. Germline trimming cut 4 bases from V and 5 bases from J; bases unmatched to any gene: 4. CDR3 region: CASSVASGREDTQYF. The CDR3 DNA follows: TGTGCCAGCAGTGTGGCTAGCGGGAGGGAAGATACGCAGTATTTT.

The V gene is TRBV7-9, the J gene TRBJ1-6; 9 nucleotides align to TRBD1. CDR3 length: 14 amino acids. From germline, CDR1 is SEHNR and CDR2 FQNEAQ (reference sequence). The V and J ends lost 3 bases and 9 bases, in that order; junction bases with no gene match: 3. CDR3 amino acids: CASSLMDRGSPLHF. The CDR3 DNA is TGTGCCAGCAGCTTGATGGACAGGGGTTCACCCCTCCACTTT.

As to this clone: One base separates it from a far larger clone, so it is likely a read error. CDR3 coding DNA: TGCGCCAGCAGCCAAGAGACAGCCTCCTCCTACAATGAGCAGTTCTTC. The encoded protein is CASSQETASSYNEQFF. J is TRBJ2-1 and V is TRBV4-1; possibly TRBD1 for D (5 bases). Trimming shortened V by 0 bases and J by 0 bases, and 9 bases separated the two germline ends. CDR1 and CDR2 from the germline V gene are MGHRA and YSYEKL. This CDR3 region has 16 residues.

In regard to this clone: The germline gene is not matched at one end of the junction; a read error may be the cause. This chain uses TRBV7-9 with TRBJ1-1; a weak D match, TRBD1 (6 bases). Looked up from germline, CDR1 is SEHNR and CDR2 is FQNEAQ (reference sequence). This CDR3 is 16 amino acids long. CDR3 protein: CSSHAAGGWPNTEAFF. The CDR3 nucleotides are TGTTCCAGCCATGCCGCGGGGGGCTGGCCGAACACTGAAGCTTTCTTT.

The gene calls are TRBV30 and TRBJ1-5, with TRBD1 matching over 10 bases. The CDR3 is 13 residues long. V shed 6 bases, J shed 7 bases, and the junction held 6 bases outside the gene matches. In germline, CDR1 is GTSNPN, CDR2 SVGIG (reference sequence). The CDR3 DNA reads as TGTGCCTGCTCGACAGGGGGCGGACAGCCCCAGCATTTT. Translating it yields CACSTGGGQPQHF.

The chain couples TRBV6-5 to TRBJ2-7; TRBD1 aligns across 10 bases. The end of the DNA aligns better with TRBJ2-1, so the J call may be wrong. This CDR3 has 14 amino acids. Germline V CDR1 and CDR2: MNHEY, SVGAGI. CDR3 region: CASSSGTGVYEQFF. For the CDR3, the DNA is TGTGCCAGCAGTTCCGGGACAGGGGTATACGAGCAGTTCTTC.

The chain links TRBV7-9 to TRBJ2-1; 12 bases fit TRBD2. The CDR3 contains 17 residues. Germline V gene sequence: CDR1 SEHNR, CDR2 FQNEAQ (reference sequence). J was trimmed by 7 bases and V by 6 bases; bases with no gene match: 13. This CDR3 reads CASSRTSGRTSGNEQFF. The CDR3 DNA reads TGTGCCAGCAGTAGAACTAGCGGGAGGACTTCAGGTAATGAGCAGTTCTTC.

The chain has TRBV2 and TRBJ2-7; TRBD2 matches 7 bases. There are 16 residues in the CDR3. From germline, CDR1 is SNHLY and CDR2 FYNNEI. V shed 6 bases and J 0 bases; nucleotides not matched to a gene: 11. CDR3 nucleotide sequence: TGTGCCAGCAGGAGTGAAGCCGGGGGGAGCTCCTACGAGCAGTACTTC. Residues: CASRSEAGGSSYEQYF.

This chain joins TRBV30 and TRBJ1-1; no definite D call. Trimming cost V 2 bases and J 0 bases, with 10 bases left between them. Looked up from germline, CDR1 is GTSNPN and CDR2 is SVGIG (reference sequence). This CDR3 has 14 amino acids. CDR3 DNA: TGTGCCTGGAGTCCACCGCCTATGAACACTGAAGCTTTCTTT. This encodes CAWSPPPMNTEAFF. Drawing the rest from reference TRBV30 and TRBJ1-1, the complete variable domain is SQTIHQWPATLVQPVGSPLSLECTVEGTSNPNLYWYRQAAGRGLQLLFYSVGIGQISSEVPQNLSASRPQDRQFILSSKKLLLSDSGFYLCAWSPPPMNTEAFFGQGTRLTVV.

J is TRBJ2-7 and V is TRBV10-1, with TRBD2 as a possible D gene (6 bases). Trimming took 3 bases from V and 4 from J, leaving 10 bases between them. The germline CDR1 and CDR2 sequences are WNHNN and SYGVQD (reference sequence). This CDR3 is built from 13 residues. The CDR3 sequence: CASSENGGYEQYF. The CDR3 DNA sequence: TGCGCCAGCAGTGAAAACGGAGGGTACGAGCAGTACTTC.

The V call is TRBV11-2, the J call TRBJ2-5; 7 bases match TRBD1. The closer fit of TRBJ2-7 to the DNA end suggests the J call may be wrong. CDR1 and CDR2 (germline): SGHAT, FQNNGV. There are 16 residues in the CDR3. CDR3 in amino acids: CASSLTAGTDSYEQYF. CDR3 bases: TGTGCCAGCAGCCTAACCGCCGGGACAGACTCCTACGAGCAGTACTTC.

This clone was observed a few times. The chain uses TRBV9 and TRBJ2-7; 12 bases align to TRBD2. V lost 4 bases and J lost 2; bases outside the gene matches: 4. Germline CDR1 is SGDLS and CDR2 is YYNGEE. This CDR3 comprises 15 residues. The CDR3 is CASSRTSGEPYEQYF. In DNA, the CDR3 is TGTGCCAGCAGCAGGACTAGCGGGGAGCCCTACGAGCAGTACTTC.

The CDR3 protein is CASSLTGATNEKLFF. CDR3 DNA: TGTGCCAGCAGCTTGACGGGGGCAACTAATGAAAAACTGTTTTTT. The chain combines TRBV5-4 with TRBJ1-4, with a weak D call TRBD1 (5 bases). CDR3 length: 15 residues. Germline V gene sequence: CDR1 SGHNT, CDR2 YYREEE (reference sequence). V gave up 1 base and J gave up 0 bases, with 7 bases separating them.

V usage is TRBV7-3 and J usage is TRBJ2-3, with 9 bases aligning to TRBD2. The CDR3 runs 16 residues. CDR1 is SGHTA, CDR2 FQGTGA, per germline. Trimming removed 4 bases from V and 6 bases from J; junction bases left unmatched: 11. CDR3 region: CASSSRRGGAPDTQYF. The CDR3 nucleotides are TGTGCCAGCAGCTCTCGCCGCGGGGGGGCCCCGGATACGCAGTATTTT.

This chain joins TRBV5-1 and TRBJ2-1, with unresolved D. CDR1 SGHRS and CDR2 YFSETQ come from the germline V gene. V was trimmed by 1 base and J by 0 bases, leaving 5 bases between them. This CDR3 region has 14 residues. For the CDR3, the DNA is TGCGCCAGCAGCTTGCCTACCTCCTACAATGAGCAGTTCTTC. It specifies CASSLPTSYNEQFF.

The CDR3 bases are TGTGCCAGCAGCCACGCCGCGGCACCTAGCGCGGGGGATGAGCAGTTCTTC. It is translated as CASSHAAAPSAGDEQFF. The chain links TRBV5-4 to TRBJ2-1; TRBD2 aligns across 7 bases. The V segment lost 4 bases and the J segment 8 bases; nucleotides outside the gene matches: 18. Germline V lookup: CDR1 SGHNT, CDR2 YYREEE (reference sequence). The CDR3 is made up of 17 amino acids.

The CDR3 DNA reads TGTGCCTGGAGTACTGGACAGGGGAGCACTGAAGCTTTCTTT. This sequence encodes CAWSTGQGSTEAFF. The chain has TRBV30 and TRBJ1-1; TRBD1 agrees at 9 bases. CDR1 is GTSNPN and CDR2 is SVGIG in the germline V gene (reference sequence). There are 14 residues in the CDR3. V lost 2 bases, J lost 4 bases, and 5 bases stayed unmatched.

Concerning this clone: Relative to the germline gene, one junction end is altered; a read error may explain this. The chain joins TRBV19 to TRBJ2-1; TRBD2 aligns across 10 bases. Germline CDR1 reads LNHDA; CDR2 reads SQIVND (reference sequence). The CDR3 has 17 amino acids. This CDR3 reads CVSSNGGGTSAYNEQFF. The CDR3 coding sequence is TGTGTCAGTAGTAACGGGGGAGGGACTAGCGCGTACAATGAGCAGTTCTTC.

This clone was counted ten times or more. This sequence joins TRBV5-4 and TRBJ1-1, with TRBD1 matching over 7 bases. Germline lookup yields CDR1 SGHNT and CDR2 YYREEE (reference sequence). The CDR3 is made up of 14 amino acids. The V and J ends lost 0 bases and 10 bases, in that order; junction bases with no gene match: 9. CDR3 nucleotides: TGTGCCAGCAGCTTGGTAACAGGGGCTTTGGGAGCTTTCTTT. Protein product: CASSLVTGALGAFF. The full variable domain, rest sourced from reference TRBV5-4 and TRBJ1-1, is ETGVTQSPTHLIKTRGQQVTLRCSSQSGHNTVSWYQQALGQGPQFIFQYYREEENGRGNFPPRFSGLQFPNYSSELNVNALELDDSALYLCASSLVTGALGAFFGQGTRLTVV.

The chain is built from TRBV9 and TRBJ1-2; D perhaps matches TRBD1 (6 bases). V lost 0 bases to trimming and J lost 4 bases, with 19 bases between them. The V gene's germline CDR1 is SGDLS and CDR2 YYNGEE. The CDR3 covers 17 residues. Here the CDR3 DNA reads TGTGCCAGCAGCGTAGACCCCACCTGGGGGCAAGTCTATGGCTACACCTTC. Encoded protein: CASSVDPTWGQVYGYTF.

The chain couples TRBV6-5 to TRBJ1-1; 7 bases map to TRBD1. Germline loops: CDR1 MNHEY, CDR2 SVGAGI. V trimming: 0 bases; J trimming: 4 bases; junction bases outside the gene matches: 2. The CDR3 covers 14 residues. This CDR3 reads CASSYSEGATEAFF. Here the CDR3 DNA reads TGTGCCAGCAGTTACTCTGAGGGGGCCACTGAAGCTTTCTTT.